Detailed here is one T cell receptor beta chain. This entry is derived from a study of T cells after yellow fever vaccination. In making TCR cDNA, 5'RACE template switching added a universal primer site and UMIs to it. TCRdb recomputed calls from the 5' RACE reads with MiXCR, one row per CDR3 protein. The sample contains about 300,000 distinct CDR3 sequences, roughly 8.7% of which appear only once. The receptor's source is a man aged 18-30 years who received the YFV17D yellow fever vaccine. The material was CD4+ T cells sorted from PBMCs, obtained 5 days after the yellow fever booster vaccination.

CDR3 sequence: CSVPGGQLFF. The CDR3 coding sequence is TGCAGCGTTCCGGGGGGCCAACTGTTTTTT. This chain links TRBV29-1 with TRBJ1-4, with a possible D match to TRBD1 (6 bases). The CDR3 covers 10 residues. V was cut by 5 bases and J by 12 bases, with 10 bases left in between. CDR1 is SQVTM and CDR2 is ANQGSEA in the germline V gene.